This TCR beta chain was retrieved from a study of shared clonotypes between healthy human individuals. Free of recent acute infections or vaccinations, the donors were healthy HIV-negative adults. Every contributor of samples was a Caucasian grown-up residing in Nashville, Tennessee. Deep was the level used in running the assay. As originally analysed: In the immunoSEQ data, sequences were junction-only and lacked quality scores, so filtering differed. Profiled with immunoSEQ multiplex PCR; TCRdb holds only in-frame clones, not every one. Clonal size and the V and J genes are those of that table, whereas D and trimming came from the DNA. The sample holds about half a million clones, 81% seen once. Sequencing was done on a sample of PBMCs. This TCR was recovered from a woman between 40 and 50 years old in good health. Some clones in this sample may be carry-over from other donors' samples.

CDR3 coding DNA: TGTGCCAGCAGTCCACCGGGACTAGCGGGAGGGGGGGAGACCCAGTACTTC. Translation: CASSPPGLAGGGETQYF. V and J are TRBV28 and TRBJ2-5, with 16 bases lining up with TRBD2. Germline CDR1 and CDR2: MDHEN and SYDVKM. V shed 5 bases, J shed 5 bases, and the junction held 8 bases outside the gene matches. The CDR3 runs to 17 residues. Drawing the rest from reference TRBV28 and TRBJ2-5, the complete variable domain is DVKVTQSSRYLVKRTGEKVFLECVQDMDHENMFWYRQDPGLGLRLIYFSYDVKMKEKGDIPEGYSVSREKKERFSLILESASTNQTSMYLCASSPPGLAGGGETQYFGPGTRLLVL.